These T cell receptor beta chains were read from a single sample in a study of cytomegalovirus exposure and HLA in healthy donors. Data came from immunoSEQ multiplex PCR; TCRdb stores just in-frame clones and leaves some out. This sample has about 200,000 clones, with approximately 80% found just once. Sequencing was done on a sample of PBMCs. The receptors were gathered from a girl aged 10 to 17 in good health and CMV-seronegative. The CDR3 runs from the conserved cysteine through the conserved F or W. D genes are given only for firm matches. Expanded clones are given a class, and other clones once, few, many or no size at all.

TRBJ2-1 | TRBV7-2 | TRBD2 | NA | TGTGCCAGCAGCCCGAACTCCCTGACTAGCGGGGGGCCGGGGTTCTTC | CASSPNSLTSGGPGFF
TRBJ1-1 | TRBV9 | NA | NA | TGTGCCAGCAAGCCCATGGGCGGGTCAGAAGCTTTCTTT | CASKPMGGSEAFF
TRBJ2-1 | TRBV19 | NA | NA | TGTGCCAGTAGCCTCGGGACAAACAACTACAATGAGCAGTTCTTC | CASSLGTNNYNEQFF
TRBJ1-1 | TRBV30 | NA | NA | TGTGCCTGGGACCAGAGTCGGGGGGGCGCAAAGGGTGCTTTCTTT | CAWDQSRGGAKGAFF
TRBJ1-1 | TRBV6-7 | TRBD1 | few | TGTGCCAGCAGTTACGTCGAACAGGGGGAAGCTTTCTTT | CASSYVEQGEAFF
TRBJ1-4 | TRBV15 | NA | NA | TGTGCCACCAGCAGGGGGGAGGGGGTAGGGGAAAAACTGTTTTTT | CATSRGEGVGEKLFF
TRBJ1-1 | TRBV6-5 | NA | NA | TGTGCCAGCAGTTACACGAGGGTGGTAGGACTAGATGAAGCTTTCTTT | CASSYTRVVGLDEAFF
TRBJ1-5 | TRBV28 | NA | NA | TGTGCCAGCAGTACGGGCAGGGGAATAAGAGCGAATCAGCCCCAGCATTTT | CASSTGRGIRANQPQHF
TRBJ1-5 | TRBV7-2 | NA | NA | TGTGCCAGCAGCTTTACAGGGTTGGGGCAGCCCCAGCATTTT | CASSFTGLGQPQHF
TRBJ2-7 | TRBV30 | TRBD1 | NA | TGTGCCTGGGACTCGGGACAGGGGATACGCGAGCAGTACTTC | CAWDSGQGIREQYF
TRBJ2-7 | TRBV7-9 | NA | NA | TGTGCCAGCAGCCCGGAACCCGACAGGCCGGGCGAGCAGTACTTC | CASSPEPDRPGEQYF
TRBJ2-1 | TRBV2 | NA | NA | TGTGCCAGCAGCCAATCCCTAGCTGAGCAGTTCTTC | CASSQSLAEQFF
TRBJ1-5 | TRBV15 | NA | NA | TGTGCCACCAGCAGAGGGGGGGGAGGGGCGGATCAGCCCCAGCATTTT | CATSRGGGGADQPQHF
TRBJ2-5 | TRBV5-5 | TRBD2 | NA | TGTGCCAGCAGCCGTCTGCCGGGGGGGGGAGAGACCCAGTACTTC | CASSRLPGGGETQYF
TRBJ1-1 | TRBV28 | NA | NA | TGTGCCAGCAGTTCAGAGGCTATGACTGAAGCTTTCTTT | CASSSEAMTEAFF
TRBJ1-1 | TRBV19 | NA | NA | TGTGCCACGACGGACAGCCCGAACACTGAAGCTTTCTTT | CATTDSPNTEAFF
TRBJ1-2 | TRBV5-4 | NA | NA | TGTGCCAGCAGCTTTCAGGGAGGTGAGGGCTACACCTTC | CASSFQGGEGYTF
TRBJ1-2 | TRBV6-5 | NA | NA | TGTGCCAGCAGTTACGGGGGGGGGCAAAACTATGGCTACACCTTC | CASSYGGGQNYGYTF
TRBJ1-2 | TRBV5-4 | TRBD1 | NA | TGTGCCAGCAACCCGGGACAGGGTAACTATGGCTACACCTTC | CASNPGQGNYGYTF
TRBJ1-1 | TRBV7-9 | NA | NA | TGTGCCAGCAGCTTGGGAGTTGCTTTCTTT | CASSLGVAFF
TRBJ2-5 | TRBV6-5 | NA | NA | TGTGCCAGCAGTTACTCCAGACCTAGTCCGGAGACCCAGTACTTC | CASSYSRPSPETQYF
TRBJ2-3 | TRBV4-3 | NA | NA | TGCGCCAGCAGCCAAGGGGCGGGGGCCTCAAAAGATACGCAGTATTTT | CASSQGAGASKDTQYF
TRBJ1-1 | TRBV9 | NA | many | TGTGCCAGCAGCCCCTCAGGGAACACTGAAGCTTTCTTT | CASSPSGNTEAFF
TRBJ1-2 | TRBV5-1 | NA | NA | TGCGCCAGCAGCTTGCAACAGGCGGACTATGGCTACACCTTC | CASSLQQADYGYTF
TRBJ2-7 | TRBV5-6 | NA | few | TGTGCCAGCAGCTTGGCCTTTAACTACGAGCAGTACTTC | CASSLAFNYEQYF
TRBJ1-4 | TRBV28 | TRBD1 | NA | TGTGCCAGCAGTTCCTCGGGACAGGGGTGGCGTGAAAAACTGTTTTTT | CASSSSGQGWREKLFF